The next 27 T cell receptor beta chains were all read from a single sample in a study of blood T cells in healthy people across ages (dated by TCRdb to the mid-2010s). Libraries were made using 5' RACE. TCRdb records Illumina HiSeq 2500 as the sequencer. A second PCR of about 6 to 11 cycles was performed with a sample-barcoded 5' primer and a J-beta primer mix. Starting from the raw public reads, TCRdb applied fastp trimming at Q25, assembled clones with MiXCR and retained in-frame beta chains. For every CDR3 protein sequence, its rows merge into one entry that carries the most common genes and DNA. The sample profile shows some 930,000 distinct CDR3 sequences; around 29% of them were found once. Roughly a tenth of the sample is taken by the ten largest. In addition, the sample was reused for a study of T cells of mothers and their children.

Sequencing used blood. All receptors derive from a middle-aged woman in good health.

In this sample, this clonotype turned up many times. The chain is built from TRBV12-3 or TRBV12-4 and TRBJ2-1; tentatively, D is TRBD1 (5 bases). The CDR3 is 15 residues long. V lost 7 bases, J lost 0 bases, and 13 bases lay in between. CDR3 sequence reads: CASKRDSFSYNEQFF. The CDR3 DNA reads TGTGCCAGCAAGAGAGACAGTTTCTCCTACAATGAGCAGTTCTTC.

This clonotype was observed at least ten times. The chain combines TRBV28 with TRBJ2-1; D is possibly TRBD2 (6 bases). V was shortened by 10 bases and J by 7 bases, with 26 bases between the two germline ends. The CDR3 has 16 residues. Per the germline V gene, CDR1 is MDHEN and CDR2 is SYDVKM. CDR3 sequence: CAIKTLREQSANEQFF. The CDR3 nucleotides are TGTGCCATCAAAACACTCCGGGAGCAGTCAGCAAATGAGCAGTTCTTC.

This clonotype has at least ten counts. The chain employs TRBV7-3 and TRBJ2-3, with D maybe TRBD2 (7 bases). Germline V CDR1 and CDR2: SGHTA, FQGTGA. V lost 3 bases, J lost 8 bases, and 15 bases lay in between. This CDR3 has 14 residues. CDR3 nucleotide sequence: TGTGCCAGCAGCTTCGGCGGGGGCGGGTTTACGCAGTATTTT. Translation: CASSFGGGGFTQYF.

This clonotype was observed a handful of times. V and J are TRBV14 and TRBJ1-1; D not resolved. V shed 8 bases and J shed 0 bases, with 13 bases lying between them. From germline, CDR1 is SGHDN and CDR2 FVKESK. The length of the CDR3 is 14 residues. CDR3 nucleotide sequence: TGTGCCAGCTATCAACAGTCTCTGAACACTGAAGCTTTCTTT. Translating it yields CASYQQSLNTEAFF.

This clonotype was picked up many times. This chain connects TRBV29-1 to TRBJ2-3; weak D call: TRBD1 (5 bases). Trimming took 7 bases from V and 1 from J, leaving 12 bases between them. CDR1 is SQVTM, CDR2 ANQGSEA, per germline. The CDR3 runs 13 residues. CDR3: CSATGQGTDTQYF. The CDR3 DNA reads TGCAGCGCCACAGGCCAGGGCACAGATACGCAGTATTTT.

A few counts support this clonotype. J is TRBJ2-5 and V is TRBV9; D perhaps matches TRBD1 (6 bases). The CDR3 sequence is 14 residues long. Trimming took off 1 base at V and 1 base at J, with 8 bases between the two ends. Germline V gene sequence: CDR1 SGDLS, CDR2 YYNGEE. This chain's CDR3 is CASSVSRGQETQYF. The CDR3 DNA follows: TGTGCCAGCAGCGTATCCAGGGGCCAAGAGACCCAGTACTTC.

The rearrangement uses TRBV4-3 and TRBJ1-4; 11 bases match TRBD1. The germline gives CDR1 LGHNA, CDR2 YSLEER. The V and J ends lost 0 bases and 10 bases, in that order; junction bases with no gene match: 4. The CDR3 extends over 15 amino acids. As DNA, the CDR3 is TGCGCCAGCAGCCAAGATGCCGGGACAGGGGGAAAACTGTTTTTT. This encodes CASSQDAGTGGKLFF.

This clonotype was picked up a small number of times. CDR3 sequence: CSASLSPNTEAFF. Here the CDR3 DNA reads TGCAGTGCTTCCCTCTCCCCGAACACTGAAGCTTTCTTT. The chain links TRBV20-1 to TRBJ1-1; D is unresolved. The ends were cut back, 5 bases at V and 1 base at J, with 11 bases in the middle. The CDR3 has 13 amino acids. The germline V gene encodes CDR1 DFQATT and CDR2 SNEGSKA (reference sequence).

This clonotype was observed many times. The rearrangement uses TRBV28 and TRBJ2-7, with a possible D match to TRBD1 (6 bases). CDR3 size: 16 residues. Germline CDR1 MDHEN, CDR2 SYDVKM. Between the trimmed V and J ends, which lost 5 bases and 0 bases, there was a span of 17 bases. The CDR3 sequence is CASSILSTGSSYEQYF. CDR3 bases: TGTGCCAGCAGTATCTTGTCGACAGGATCCTCCTACGAGCAGTACTTC.

This clonotype has only a few counts. This chain connects TRBV29-1 to TRBJ1-2, with D possibly matching TRBD1 (6 bases). CDR1 is SQVTM and CDR2 is ANQGSEA in the germline V gene. This CDR3 has 11 amino acids. V was shortened by 2 bases and J by 11 bases, with 12 bases between the two germline ends. Here the CDR3 DNA reads TGCAGCGTTGAAAGGACAGTAGAATACACCTTC. It encodes CSVERTVEYTF.

This clonotype was seen ten or more times. The chain carries TRBV20-1 and TRBJ1-1; possible D gene TRBD1, 6 bases. The CDR3 length is 11 residues. V was clipped by 3 bases and J by 7 bases, with 9 bases between them. The germline V gene has CDR1 DFQATT and CDR2 SNEGSKA (reference sequence). The CDR3 nucleotides read TGCAGTGCTAGGCCGACAGGTGAAGCTTTCTTT. Protein sequence: CSARPTGEAFF.

This clonotype was found many times. The rearrangement joins TRBV7-2 to TRBJ2-7, with 10 positions matching TRBD1. The CDR3 spans 17 residues. Germline lookup yields CDR1 SGHTA and CDR2 FQGNSA. Trimming at V came to 3 bases and at J to 5 bases, leaving 13 bases not matched to a gene. CDR3 amino acids: CASSFRLLDRGLNEQYF. The CDR3 DNA follows: TGTGCCAGCAGCTTTCGACTTTTAGACAGGGGGCTCAACGAGCAGTACTTC.

There are a few counts of this clonotype. The chain couples TRBV5-1 to TRBJ2-1; 7 bases are shared with TRBD1. The J segment lost 3 bases and the V segment lost 4 bases, leaving 7 bases of the junction unmatched. This CDR3 region has 15 residues. Germline loops: CDR1 SGHRS, CDR2 YFSETQ. CDR3 in DNA: TGCGCCAGCAGCCGAGGGGGACAGAACTACAATGAGCAGTTCTTC. It specifies CASSRGGQNYNEQFF.

This chain's CDR3 is CASSYGQFSYSNQPQHF. In DNA, the CDR3 is TGTGCCAGTAGTTATGGACAGTTTTCTTATAGCAATCAGCCCCAGCATTTT. The chain has TRBV19 and TRBJ1-5; D is possibly TRBD1 (6 bases). The V and J ends lost 5 bases and 0 bases respectively, with 17 bases between them. In germline, CDR1 is LNHDA, CDR2 SQIVND (reference sequence). The CDR3 is 17 residues long.

The V gene is TRBV10-3, the J gene TRBJ2-1; 8 nucleotides line up with TRBD2. The CDR3 loop spans 16 amino acids. The V segment lost 2 bases and the J segment 6 bases; nucleotides outside the gene matches: 9. Germline-derived CDR1 and CDR2 are ENHRY and SYGVKD. CDR3 loop: CAISEPSGGEINEQFF. In DNA form, the CDR3 reads TGTGCCATCAGTGAGCCGTCCGGGGGGGAAATCAATGAGCAGTTCTTC.

In this sample, this clonotype turned up a few times. This sequence joins TRBV15 and TRBJ2-1; 9 positions agree with TRBD2. After removal of 0 bases from V and 4 bases from J, the junction contained 4 bases not matched to a gene. The germline V gene has CDR1 LNHNV and CDR2 YYDKDF (reference sequence). The CDR3 loop spans 16 amino acids. The CDR3: CATSRDPGLAYNEQFF. As DNA, the CDR3 is TGTGCCACCAGCAGAGATCCGGGACTAGCTTACAATGAGCAGTTCTTC.

This clonotype was detected ten times or more. The chain recombines TRBV6-1 with TRBJ2-4; D possibly corresponds to TRBD1 (5 bases). The germline CDR1 and CDR2 sequences are MNHNS and SASEGT. There are 16 residues in the CDR3. The germline V and J ends were trimmed by 2 bases and 0 bases, with 11 bases remaining between them. In nucleotides, the CDR3 is TGTGCCAGCAGTGAACGTGGGGCGGTAGCCAAAAACATTCAGTACTTC. This gives the protein CASSERGAVAKNIQYF.

This clonotype was seen just once. This chain uses TRBV7-2 with TRBJ2-1; 11 nucleotides match TRBD2. The CDR3 runs to 17 residues. V gave up 4 bases and J gave up 5 bases; unmatched junction bases: 10. Germline lookup yields CDR1 SGHTA and CDR2 FQGNSA. For the CDR3, the DNA is TGTGCCAGCAGCTATACTCTAGGGGGACTAGCGGACAATGAGCAGTTCTTC. Translated: CASSYTLGGLADNEQFF. The complete variable domain, with remaining parts taken from reference TRBV7-2 and TRBJ2-1, reads GAGVSQSPSNKVTEKGKDVELRCDPISGHTALYWYRQSLGQGLEFLIYFQGNSAPDKSGLPSDRFSAERTGGSVSTLTIQRTQQEDSAVYLCASSYTLGGLADNEQFFGPGTRLTVL.

This clonotype appeared a few times. DNA of the CDR3: TGTGCCAGCAGCGTAGTTGGCGGGGGGGCCGTGGATACGCAGTATTTT. This codes for CASSVVGGGAVDTQYF. This chain uses TRBV9 with TRBJ2-3; the match to TRBD2 covers 9 bases. Trimming at V came to 0 bases and at J to 6 bases, leaving 8 bases not matched to a gene. Germline V gives CDR1 SGDLS, CDR2 YYNGEE. The CDR3 runs to 16 residues.

This clonotype was seen more than once but under ten times. The CDR3 spells CASSPTDDSTEAFF. The DNA for the CDR3 is TGTGCCAGCAGTCCCACTGACGACAGTACTGAAGCTTTCTTT. This sequence joins TRBV7-2 and TRBJ1-1; weak D call: TRBD1 (5 bases). CDR1 SGHTA and CDR2 FQGNSA come from the germline V gene. Deletions cut 6 bases from V and 5 bases from J, with 16 bases between. The CDR3 length is 14 residues.

This chain links TRBV7-9 with TRBJ2-1; 8 nucleotides line up with TRBD2. V dropped 1 base and J dropped 0; count of bases not matched to a gene: 2. Per germline, CDR1 SEHNR and CDR2 FQNEAQ (reference sequence). The CDR3 contains 16 residues. The chain's CDR3 is CASSLDAGGSYNEQFF. The CDR3 DNA reads as TGTGCCAGCAGCTTAGATGCGGGGGGCTCCTACAATGAGCAGTTCTTC.

This clonotype was counted only a few times. V is TRBV28 and J is TRBJ1-6; D remains unclear. The CDR3 runs to 15 residues. Germline assignment: CDR1 MDHEN and CDR2 SYDVKM. The V end lost 7 bases, the J end lost 7 bases, and 17 bases lay between the germline ends. CDR3 protein: CASTLAIGPNSPLHF. As DNA, the CDR3 is TGTGCCAGCACCCTAGCGATAGGGCCCAATTCACCCCTCCACTTT.

Written as DNA, the CDR3 is TGTGCCAGCAGCGTCCTGGGGACCACAGATACGCAGTATTTT. It yields the protein CASSVLGTTDTQYF. The chain uses TRBV9 and TRBJ2-3; D assignment may be TRBD1 or TRBD2 (5 bases each). The CDR3 runs 14 residues. Trimming left V 2 bases short and J 2 bases short, with 9 bases between. From germline, CDR1 is SGDLS and CDR2 YYNGEE.

The chain uses TRBV20-1 and TRBJ2-4; 8 bases agree with TRBD2. Germline CDR1 is DFQATT and CDR2 is SNEGSKA (reference sequence). This CDR3 spans 14 amino acids. The junction had 11 bases not matched to a gene; V was cut back by 6 bases and J by 7 bases. For the CDR3, the DNA is TGCAGTGCCAGCGGCGCGGGGGGTTGGAACATTCAGTACTTC. Protein sequence: CSASGAGGWNIQYF.

This clonotype was counted ten times or more. V gene TRBV7-9 combines with J gene TRBJ2-7, with TRBD2 identical over 10 bases. Germline lookup yields CDR1 SEHNR and CDR2 FQNEAQ (reference sequence). The CDR3 spans 16 residues. The J segment lost 0 bases and the V segment lost 3 bases, leaving 5 bases of the junction unmatched. CDR3 in amino acids: CASSLTSGPSSYEQYF. CDR3 DNA: TGTGCCAGCAGCTTGACTAGCGGGCCAAGCTCCTACGAGCAGTACTTC.

The table lists this clonotype with a few counts. This chain connects TRBV9 to TRBJ2-1, with 8 bases lining up with TRBD2. Germline CDR1 is SGDLS and CDR2 is YYNGEE. The CDR3 is 16 amino acids. V lost 4 bases to trimming and J lost 7 bases; unmatched junction nucleotides: 13. The CDR3 reads CASSPAGGPSRNEQFF. The CDR3, as DNA: TGTGCCAGCAGCCCCGCGGGGGGCCCATCTCGGAATGAGCAGTTCTTC.

This clonotype was seen a handful of times. This rearrangement joins TRBV19 to TRBJ2-1; 10 bases line up with TRBD1. The CDR3 length is 16 residues. Per the germline V gene, CDR1 is LNHDA and CDR2 is SQIVND (reference sequence). J lost 7 bases, V lost 7 bases, and 13 bases had no gene match. The CDR3 DNA is TGTGCCAGTACCACGGGACAGGGGCGGAATAGGAATGAGCAGTTCTTC. This gives the protein CASTTGQGRNRNEQFF.